This is a list of T cell receptor beta chains from one sample in a study of blood T cell repertoires in COVID-19. Sequencing used immunoSEQ multiplex PCR; TCRdb keeps in-frame clones, though not all of them. The table includes fewer than 350,000 clones, about 86% detected once. The sample consisted of peripheral blood. The source is a young woman who had recovered from COVID-19. CDR3s include the opening cysteine and the closing phenylalanine or tryptophan. Each record gives: V gene, D gene, clone size, J gene, CDR3 protein, CDR3 DNA. D genes are given only for firm matches. Not all rows give a size; the values are once, few, many and, for expanded clones, a class.

v_gene: TRBV27
d_gene: TRBD2
abundance: NA
j_gene: TRBJ2-7
CDR3aa: CASSLGAGGPIGEQYF
CDR3nt: TGTGCCAGCAGTCTTGGAGCGGGAGGGCCCATCGGCGAGCAGTACTTC

v_gene: TRBV7-9
d_gene: NA
abundance: NA
j_gene: TRBJ1-2
CDR3aa: CASSLVERGGSGYTF
CDR3nt: TGTGCCAGCAGCCTCGTAGAGAGGGGAGGTTCCGGCTACACCTTC

v_gene: TRBV5-1
d_gene: NA
abundance: NA
j_gene: TRBJ2-7
CDR3aa: CASSLDRLTYEQYF
CDR3nt: TGCGCCAGCAGCTTGGACAGGCTAACCTACGAGCAGTACTTC

v_gene: TRBV5-5
d_gene: TRBD1
abundance: once
j_gene: TRBJ1-2
CDR3aa: CASSLANSGTGNGYTF
CDR3nt: TGTGCCAGCAGCTTGGCCAACTCCGGGACAGGTAACGGCTACACCTTC

v_gene: TRBV10-3
d_gene: NA
abundance: NA
j_gene: TRBJ1-4
CDR3aa: CAISDLSGGGGNEKLFF
CDR3nt: TGTGCCATCAGTGACCTCTCGGGGGGAGGGGGTAATGAAAAACTGTTTTTT

v_gene: TRBV7-3
d_gene: NA
abundance: NA
j_gene: TRBJ1-1
CDR3aa: CASSLAASITTEAFF
CDR3nt: TGTGCCAGCAGCTTAGCGGCCTCGATAACCACTGAAGCTTTCTTT

v_gene: TRBV6-5
d_gene: NA
abundance: NA
j_gene: TRBJ2-7
CDR3aa: CASSSWPGVLYEQYF
CDR3nt: TGTGCCAGCAGTTCTTGGCCGGGGGTCCTCTACGAGCAGTACTTC

v_gene: TRBV5-3
d_gene: TRBD2
abundance: NA
j_gene: TRBJ2-1
CDR3aa: CARSGGSGTLTYNEQFF
CDR3nt: TGTGCCAGAAGCGGGGGTAGCGGGACGCTAACGTACAATGAGCAGTTCTTC

v_gene: TRBV27
d_gene: TRBD2
abundance: NA
j_gene: TRBJ2-5
CDR3aa: CASSRAPMTGRWETQYF
CDR3nt: TGTGCCAGCAGTCGAGCCCCGATGACCGGGAGGTGGGAGACCCAGTACTTC

v_gene: TRBV10-1
d_gene: TRBD1
abundance: NA
j_gene: TRBJ2-2
CDR3aa: CASSEKGTGGRDTGELFF
CDR3nt: TGCGCCAGCAGTGAAAAGGGGACAGGGGGCAGGGACACCGGGGAGCTGTTTTTT

v_gene: TRBV19
d_gene: TRBD1
abundance: NA
j_gene: TRBJ2-7
CDR3aa: CASSIAGGYEQYF
CDR3nt: TGTGCCAGTAGTATAGCAGGGGGCTACGAGCAGTACTTC